Listed below are T cell receptor beta chains from one sample, sequenced in a study of cytomegalovirus exposure and HLA in healthy donors. TCRdb keeps only in-frame clones here, not all; method: immunoSEQ multiplex PCR. The sample lists over 80,000 clones; about 81% were seen once. Specimen: PBMCs. The receptor source for this set is a middle-aged man in good health and CMV-seropositive. Both conserved end residues are part of each CDR3. D genes are given only for firm matches. A row's size may be missing; if present it is once, few, many or a size class.

length,J,V,size,D,DNA,CDR3
14,TRBJ1-2,TRBV28,.,.,TGTGCCAGCAGTCAAGGCAGATCTAGGTATGGCTACACCTTC,CASSQGRSRYGYTF
15,TRBJ2-2,TRBV18,.,.,TGTGCCAGCTCACCACCTGCAGATTACACCGGGGAGCTGTTTTTT,CASSPPADYTGELFF
18,TRBJ2-5,TRBV7-9,.,TRBD2,TGTGCCAGCAGCCCGGGGACTAGCGGGAGTACTTTCCAAGAGACCCAGTACTTC,CASSPGTSGSTFQETQYF
13,TRBJ1-5,TRBV7-9,.,.,TGTGCCAGCAGCCTCGTTGACGGGCAGCCCCAGCATTTT,CASSLVDGQPQHF
15,TRBJ2-7,TRBV28,.,.,TGTGCCAGCAGCCTTAATAGCCTTGGCGGGTACGAGCAGTACTTC,CASSLNSLGGYEQYF
15,TRBJ1-6,TRBV4-1,.,.,TGCGCCAGCAGCCAAGACGAGGTGGAGAATTCACCCCTCCACTTT,CASSQDEVENSPLHF
15,TRBJ1-5,TRBV10-2,.,.,TGCGCCAGCAGTGAGAGAGGTTATAGCAATCAGCCCCAGCATTTT,CASSERGYSNQPQHF
15,TRBJ2-7,TRBV11-2,few,TRBD2,TGTGCCAGCAGCTTAGTAATAGCGGGTAGCTACGAGCAGTACTTC,CASSLVIAGSYEQYF
13,TRBJ1-6,TRBV29-1,.,TRBD1,TGCAGCGCCGGGACAGGGCTAAATTCACCCCTCCACTTT,CSAGTGLNSPLHF
16,TRBJ1-4,TRBV4-2,.,.,TGTGCCAGCAGCCAAGGGGCCGAGACAGTAAATGAAAAACTGTTTTTT,CASSQGAETVNEKLFF
12,TRBJ1-1,TRBV7-8,.,.,TGTGCCAGCAGCGTCGGGAGTCGGGAAGCTTTCTTT,CASSVGSREAFF
14,TRBJ2-5,TRBV5-1,few,TRBD1,TGCGCCAGCAGCCCCGGGACAGGGCAAGAGACCCAGTACTTC,CASSPGTGQETQYF
15,TRBJ1-1,TRBV6-4,few,.,TGTGCCAGCAGAGCCAGGGACACCCTTGCCACTGAAGCTTTCTTT,CASRARDTLATEAFF
13,TRBJ1-1,TRBV15,once,.,TGTGCCACCAGCAGTCGGGGTTACACTGAAGCTTTCTTT,CATSSRGYTEAFF
15,TRBJ1-3,TRBV13,.,.,TGTGCCAGCAGCCACCCGACAGCCTCTGGAAACACCATATATTTT,CASSHPTASGNTIYF
13,TRBJ2-7,TRBV28,.,TRBD1,TGTGCCAGCACCGGGACAGGGTACTACGAGCAGTACTTC,CASTGTGYYEQYF
16,TRBJ2-1,TRBV29-1,.,TRBD2,TGCAGCGTTGGGACTAGCGGTGCCATCTCCTACAATGAGCAGTTCTTC,CSVGTSGAISYNEQFF
16,TRBJ2-6,TRBV12-2,.,.,TGTGCAAGTCGCTTAGGACAATTATCTGGGGCCAACGTCCTGACTTTC,CASRLGQLSGANVLTF